Each of the 19 T cell receptor beta chains below was sequenced from the same sample in a study of post-analysis software for immune sequencing data. Study results and caveats: TRBV segments more frequent in patients than in controls numbered about 5 and included TRBV5-6, TRBV5-1 and TRBV20-1.

What these receptors recognize is not known. Libraries were made from TCR beta cDNA, and they carried unique molecular identifiers. MiXCR, applied by TCRdb to the PCR reads, yields one record per CDR3 protein. This sample has 250,000 to 300,000 distinct CDR3 sequences, with 30% to 45% found just once. Sequencing was carried out using blood. The source is a girl under 18 with multiple sclerosis.

The V gene is TRBV6-5, the J gene TRBJ1-2; D may be TRBD1 (5 bases). The CDR3 is made up of 16 amino acids. V lost 1 base and J 2 bases, leaving 14 bases between the germline ends. Germline assignment: CDR1 MNHEY and CDR2 SVGAGI. CDR3 nucleotides: TGTGCCAGCAGTTACTACCCGGGACTGGTCAACTATGGCTACACCTTC. This codes for CASSYYPGLVNYGYTF.

This clonotype was counted many times. The rearrangement uses TRBV6-5 and TRBJ2-1; TRBD2 matches at 13 bases. The length of the CDR3 is 15 residues. Losses at the gene ends were 6 bases for V and 8 bases for J; bases not matched to a gene: 7. The germline V gene has CDR1 MNHEY and CDR2 SVGAGI. CDR3 sequence: CASRSPGLAGHEQFF. The CDR3 region has the DNA TGTGCCAGCAGATCCCCGGGACTAGCGGGACATGAGCAGTTCTTC.

This clonotype was detected ten times or more. The V gene is TRBV20-1, the J gene TRBJ1-6, with D unclear. The ends were cut back, 7 bases at V and 3 bases at J, with 16 bases in the middle. CDR1 and CDR2 from the germline V gene are DFQATT and SNEGSKA (reference sequence). The CDR3 runs to 15 residues. The CDR3 DNA reads TGCAGTGTCGTAGGCACAGAACACTATAATTCACCCCTCCACTTT. Amino acid sequence: CSVVGTEHYNSPLHF.

This chain connects TRBV3-1 to TRBJ2-5, with D uncertain. The J call may be incorrect, as the DNA end agrees better with TRBJ2-7. This CDR3 is built from 14 residues. In germline, CDR1 is LGHDT, CDR2 YNNKEL (reference sequence). The CDR3: CASSQVVSAAEQYF. The CDR3, as DNA: TGTGCCAGCAGCCAAGTCGTATCCGCTGCCGAGCAGTACTTC.

Concerning this clonotype: This sequence may be a read error, since a much larger clone differs from it by one base. The chain links TRBV27 to TRBJ2-7; 8 bases map to TRBD1. The J segment lost 5 bases and the V segment lost 11 bases, leaving 17 bases of the junction unmatched. Germline CDR1 is MNHEY and CDR2 is SMNVEV (reference sequence). CDR3 size: 15 residues. The CDR3 DNA sequence: TGTGCCGCCAGGGCACTAAGGGACAGGTCCCACGAGCAGTACTTC. Translating it yields CAARALRDRSHEQYF.

The chain joins TRBV20-1 to TRBJ2-1; D is perhaps TRBD2 (6 bases). The assigned J gene may be wrong: the sequence end matches TRBJ2-7 better. This CDR3 is 13 amino acids long. Germline V lookup: CDR1 DFQATT, CDR2 SNEGSKA (reference sequence). The CDR3 sequence: CSHPGDAYNEQYF. CDR3 sequence (DNA): TGCAGTCACCCGGGAGACGCCTACAATGAGCAGTACTTC.

This clonotype was seen more than once but under ten times. This chain links TRBV6-2 or TRBV6-3 with TRBJ2-7, with 7 bases aligning to TRBD1. The CDR3 runs 14 residues. Germline V lookup: CDR1 MNHEY, CDR2 SVGEGT. V lost 4 bases to trimming and J lost 2 bases; unmatched junction nucleotides: 5. CDR3 residues: CASSFLGTAYEQYF. In nucleotides, the CDR3 is TGTGCCAGCAGTTTCCTAGGGACAGCCTACGAGCAGTACTTC.

This clonotype has a count of ten or more. This rearrangement joins TRBV29-1 to TRBJ1-4; D uncertain. The V gene lost 3 bases and the J gene lost 5 bases, with 10 bases spanning the gap. This CDR3 region has 13 residues. Germline V gene lookup returns CDR1 SQVTM and CDR2 ANQGSEA. CDR3 in amino acids: CSVELAENEKLFF. DNA for the CDR3: TGCAGCGTTGAGTTGGCAGAGAATGAAAAACTGTTTTTT.

The chain couples TRBV10-3 to TRBJ2-7; 12 bases fit TRBD2. The V segment lost 0 bases and the J segment 5 bases; nucleotides outside the gene matches: 5. The CDR3 extends over 16 amino acids. The germline V gene encodes CDR1 ENHRY and CDR2 SYGVKD. CDR3 region: CAISESRTSGIDEQYF. The CDR3 DNA reads TGTGCCATCAGTGAGTCCCGGACTAGCGGGATCGACGAGCAGTACTTC.

This clonotype was observed many times. This rearrangement joins TRBV12-3 or TRBV12-4 to TRBJ1-2; 9 bases agree with TRBD1. Losses at the gene ends were 2 bases for V and 8 bases for J; bases not matched to a gene: 6. This CDR3 has 14 residues. The CDR3 DNA sequence: TGTGCCAGCAGTTTACTGACAGGGGGTAGCGGCTACACCTTC. Translated: CASSLLTGGSGYTF.

Only one count was recorded for this clonotype. V and J are TRBV12-3 or TRBV12-4 and TRBJ2-7, with D maybe TRBD1 (6 bases). This CDR3 is built from 13 residues. Trimming pared 5 bases from V and 2 bases from J, leaving 10 bases between. Written as DNA, the CDR3 is TGTGCCAGCAGTGAGGACAGTGCCTACGAGCAGTACTTC. Its translation is CASSEDSAYEQYF.

Only a few counts were recorded for this clonotype. This sequence may be a read error, since a much larger clone differs from it by one base. The V and J genes are TRBV5-1 and TRBJ2-1; 12 nucleotides match TRBD2. The J call may be wrong; the DNA end is better matched by TRBJ2-7. The CDR3 runs 16 residues. The V gene's germline CDR1 is SGHRS and CDR2 YFSETQ. The CDR3 region has the DNA TGCGCCAGCACGACTAGCGGGGGCAGCTCCTACAATGAGCAGTACTTC. Residues: CASTTSGGSSYNEQYF.

This clonotype was recorded a few times. The gene calls are TRBV7-2 and TRBJ2-4, with 12 bases identical to TRBD1. Germline loops: CDR1 SGHTA, CDR2 FQGNSA. The junction had 9 bases not matched to a gene; V was cut back by 5 bases and J by 1 base. The CDR3 length is 18 residues. CDR3 DNA sequence: TGTGCCAGCAGCCATGGGACAGGGGGCGCTTCGGCCAAAAACATTCAGTACTTC. Translating gives CASSHGTGGASAKNIQYF.

This clonotype was recorded many times. This chain uses TRBV15 with TRBJ2-5; D remains ambiguous. The germline CDR1 and CDR2 sequences are LNHNV and YYDKDF (reference sequence). V was cut by 1 base and J by 5 bases, with 5 bases left in between. The CDR3 sequence is 12 residues long. CDR3 region: CATSRAWETQYF. CDR3 DNA sequence: TGTGCCACCAGCAGAGCCTGGGAGACCCAGTACTTC.

V is TRBV7-9 and J is TRBJ2-5; 8 bases agree with TRBD1. CDR3 size: 15 residues. The germline gives CDR1 SEHNR, CDR2 FQNEAQ (reference sequence). V shed 3 bases and J 3 bases; nucleotides not matched to a gene: 6. CDR3 residues: CASSFLPGQEETQYF. The CDR3 bases are TGTGCCAGCAGCTTCCTCCCGGGACAGGAAGAGACCCAGTACTTC.

The rearrangement uses TRBV4-1 and TRBJ2-6, with 8 bases that match TRBD1. Germline V gene sequence: CDR1 MGHRA, CDR2 YSYEKL. This CDR3 is 18 amino acids long. V lost 4 bases and J lost 0; bases outside the gene matches: 8. CDR3: CASSLTGGLPSGANVLTF. CDR3 sequence (DNA): TGCGCCAGCAGCCTCACAGGGGGGTTACCCTCTGGGGCCAACGTCCTGACTTTC.

This CDR3 is CATSYGRNTEAFF. CDR3 DNA: TGTGCCACCAGTTATGGAAGGAACACTGAAGCTTTCTTT. The chain is built from TRBV3-1 and TRBJ1-1; D gene ambiguous. Germline CDR1 is LGHDT and CDR2 is YNNKEL (reference sequence). V lost 10 bases to trimming and J lost 1 base, with 13 bases between them. CDR3 size: 13 residues.

The chain joins TRBV5-1 to TRBJ2-1; 11 bases align to TRBD2. V shed 2 bases, J shed 9 bases, and the junction held 7 bases outside the gene matches. The CDR3 extends over 15 amino acids. From germline, CDR1 is SGHRS and CDR2 YFSETQ. The CDR3 reads CASSLPLAGAVEQFF. Written as DNA, the CDR3 is TGCGCCAGCAGCTTACCACTAGCGGGAGCCGTTGAGCAGTTCTTC.

This clonotype was observed many times. CDR3 DNA sequence: TGTGCCAGCAGCGTAGTGGGCCGGGCTGGCTACACCTTC. This translates into CASSVVGRAGYTF. V and J are TRBV9 and TRBJ1-2; D gene unclear. Germline V gene sequence: CDR1 SGDLS, CDR2 YYNGEE. The length of the CDR3 is 13 residues. Trimming cost V 0 bases and J 7 bases, with 10 bases left between them.